The 25 T cell receptor beta chains listed next were all sequenced from one sample in a study of T cell repertoires in breast cancer. A second nested PCR with blocking oligonucleotides suppressed unpaired genes. TCRdb reanalysed the emulsion pairing reads using MiXCR and keeps one entry per CDR3 protein. Here the sample spans about 40,000 distinct CDR3 sequences, 45% being singletons. An expanded emulsion RT-PCR with primers for all TCR V genes paired CD8+ T cell chains. The sequenced material came from CD8+ T cells. The receptor source for this set is a pool of human donors with breast cancer or a healthy control (not recorded which).

About this clonotype itself: A much larger clone sits a single nucleotide away, making a read error possible. The chain links TRBV6-2 or TRBV6-3 to TRBJ2-1; D call uncertain. V was trimmed by 6 bases and J by 6 bases, leaving 12 bases between them. Germline CDR1 and CDR2: MNHEY and SVGEGT. The CDR3 length is 13 residues. The CDR3 DNA is TGTGCCAGCAGCGAGAGACCCTCCAATGAGCAGTTCTTC. This translates into CASSERPSNEQFF.

This chain links TRBV20-1 with TRBJ2-7; D might be TRBD2 (5 bases). The V gene lost 3 bases and the J gene lost 6 bases, with 15 bases spanning the gap. Looked up from germline, CDR1 is DFQATT and CDR2 is SNEGSKA (reference sequence). This CDR3 comprises 13 residues. The CDR3 is CSARGLAGVEQYF. Here the CDR3 DNA reads TGCAGTGCTAGGGGTCTAGCCGGGGTCGAGCAGTACTTC.

The V gene is TRBV12-3 or TRBV12-4, the J gene TRBJ1-1, with D perhaps matching TRBD1 (6 bases). The CDR3 is 13 residues long. Trimming removed 11 bases at V and 1 base at J, with 14 bases between. The CDR3 bases are TGTGCCGGTAGACAGGAGCGGAACACTGAAGCTTTCTTT. This encodes CAGRQERNTEAFF.

CDR3 region: CASSTEGVTDTQYF. The CDR3 DNA is TGTGCCAGCAGCACAGAGGGAGTCACTGATACGCAGTATTTT. The chain couples TRBV7-9 to TRBJ2-3, with D possibly being TRBD2 (5 bases). The CDR3 contains 14 residues. The ends were cut back, 5 bases at V and 6 bases at J, with 15 bases in the middle. Looked up from germline, CDR1 is SEHNR and CDR2 is FQNEAQ (reference sequence).

The CDR3 protein is CASSSLAVNTDTQYF. The DNA for the CDR3 is TGCGCCAGCAGCTCTCTAGCGGTCAACACAGATACGCAGTATTTT. The chain couples TRBV5-1 to TRBJ2-3; 7 positions agree with TRBD2. J was trimmed by 2 bases and V by 3 bases; bases with no gene match: 6. Germline V gene sequence: CDR1 SGHRS, CDR2 YFSETQ. The CDR3 has 15 residues.

There are a few counts of this clonotype. The chain recombines TRBV7-2 with TRBJ2-7, with 8 bases identical to TRBD2. Germline-derived CDR1 and CDR2 are SGHTA and FQGNSA. This CDR3 has 13 residues. The V and J ends lost 3 bases and 2 bases, in that order; junction bases with no gene match: 0. CDR3 sequence reads: CASSFGGAYEQYF. CDR3 DNA: TGTGCCAGCAGCTTCGGGGGGGCCTACGAGCAGTACTTC.

Worth noting for this clonotype: A read error may explain this, as a much larger clone is one base away. No conserved phenylalanine or tryptophan is present at the end of the CDR3, so a read error is the likely explanation. The rearrangement joins TRBV20-1 to TRBJ2-3, with 7 bases identical to TRBD2. J gave up 4 bases and V 3 bases, and 7 bases lay outside the gene matches. The CDR3 is made up of 14 amino acids. Germline CDR1 and CDR2: DFQATT and SNEGSKA (reference sequence). The CDR3 is CSASRAGRADTQYL. CDR3 sequence (DNA): TGCAGTGCTAGTCGGGCAGGGAGGGCAGATACGCAGTATCTT.

CDR3 sequence: CASSLNRGPGHTQYF. The CDR3 DNA follows: TGTGCCAGCAGCTTAAATCGGGGGCCCGGGCATACGCAGTATTTT. The gene calls are TRBV11-2 and TRBJ2-3; D possibly matches TRBD1 or TRBD2 (6 bases each). This CDR3 comprises 15 residues. V gave up 2 bases and J gave up 7 bases, with 16 bases separating them. Germline CDR1 reads SGHAT; CDR2 reads FQNNGV.

With respect to this clonotype: One end of the junction is discordant with germline, which a read error may explain. The chain links TRBV27 to TRBJ1-5; 9 bases line up with TRBD1. Looked up from germline, CDR1 is MNHEY and CDR2 is SMNVEV (reference sequence). The CDR3 sequence is 17 residues long. CDR3 in amino acids: CATSAFFGTGINQPQHF. The DNA for the CDR3 is TGTGCCACCAGTGCGTTCTTCGGGACAGGGATCAATCAGCCCCAGCATTTT.

This chain links TRBV2 with TRBJ2-3; the D is unclear. Trimming left V 3 bases short and J 4 bases short, with 14 bases between. This CDR3 spans 15 amino acids. The germline CDR1 and CDR2 sequences are SNHLY and FYNNEI. The CDR3: CASSDRPRRADTQYF. DNA of the CDR3: TGTGCCAGCAGTGACCGGCCTAGAAGGGCAGATACGCAGTATTTT. Complete variable domain (other parts from reference TRBV2 and TRBJ2-3): EPEVTQTPSHQVTQMGQEVILRCVPISNHLYFYWYRQILGQKVEFLVSFYNNEISEKSEIFDDQFSVERPDGSNFTLKIRSTKLEDSAMYFCASSDRPRRADTQYFGPGTRLTVL.

The V and J genes are TRBV5-1 and TRBJ1-1; no firm D call. Trimming cost V 1 base and J 2 bases, with 12 bases left between them. The CDR3 length is 15 residues. Germline assignment: CDR1 SGHRS and CDR2 YFSETQ. The DNA of the CDR3 is TGCGCCAGCAGCTTGTTCGGAGACTTTAACACTGAAGCTTTCTTT. It encodes CASSLFGDFNTEAFF.

This chain uses TRBV6-4 with TRBJ2-1; tentatively, D is TRBD2 (5 bases). Trimming took off 2 bases at V and 0 bases at J, with 5 bases between the two ends. The CDR3 runs to 14 residues. In germline, CDR1 is MRHNA, CDR2 SNTAGT. CDR3 residues: CASSDGSSYNEQFF. The CDR3 coding sequence is TGTGCCAGCAGTGACGGGAGCTCCTACAATGAGCAGTTCTTC.

This clonotype was counted a few times. The chain links TRBV12-3 or TRBV12-4 to TRBJ2-7, with unresolved D. CDR3 size: 13 residues. The V and J ends lost 5 bases and 7 bases respectively, with 15 bases between them. CDR3 protein: CASSPHPFGEQYF. CDR3 sequence (DNA): TGTGCCAGCAGTCCTCACCCCTTTGGAGAGCAGTACTTC.

In its sample, this clonotype was seen many times. J is TRBJ2-3 and V is TRBV27; possibly TRBD2 for D (6 bases). The V and J ends lost 2 bases and 4 bases respectively, with 16 bases between them. The length of the CDR3 is 16 residues. CDR1 and CDR2 from the germline V gene are MNHEY and SMNVEV (reference sequence). Written as DNA, the CDR3 is TGTGCCAGCAGTTTAGGAGGGCCTAGCACTCCAGATACGCAGTATTTT. This gives the protein CASSLGGPSTPDTQYF.

The gene calls are TRBV5-1 and TRBJ2-3, with D tentatively TRBD1 (6 bases). The germline V gene encodes CDR1 SGHRS and CDR2 YFSETQ. Trimming took 4 bases from V and 0 from J, leaving 12 bases between them. The length of the CDR3 is 15 residues. The CDR3 bases are TGCGCCAGCAGCGAGCGGACAGATAGCACAGATACGCAGTATTTT. It yields the protein CASSERTDSTDTQYF.

In regard to this clonotype: A much bigger clone sits one base away, suggesting this may be a read error. This sequence joins TRBV15 and TRBJ2-1; D perhaps matches TRBD2 (6 bases). V lost 6 bases, J lost 7 bases, and 19 bases lay in between. Germline CDR1 reads LNHNV; CDR2 reads YYDKDF (reference sequence). The CDR3 consists of 15 residues. CDR3 protein: CATSLGTGGINEQFF. The CDR3 nucleotides are TGTGCCACCAGTCTCGGGACTGGCGGAATAAATGAGCAGTTCTTC.

This chain links TRBV27 with TRBJ1-2; 8 nucleotides line up with TRBD1. Germline trimming cut 7 bases from V and 8 bases from J; bases unmatched to any gene: 9. In germline, CDR1 is MNHEY, CDR2 SMNVEV (reference sequence). The CDR3 loop spans 13 amino acids. CDR3 residues: CASKTGATIGYTF. CDR3 coding DNA: TGTGCCAGCAAGACAGGGGCAACTATAGGCTACACCTTC.

The chain is built from TRBV16 and TRBJ2-7; 8 bases line up with TRBD1. Unmatched junction bases numbered 6, after V lost 4 bases and J lost 7 bases. The germline CDR1 and CDR2 sequences are KGHSY and FQNENV. The CDR3 runs 13 residues. The CDR3 region is CASSLDRGGEQYF. The CDR3 DNA follows: TGTGCCAGCAGCCTCGACAGGGGAGGAGAGCAGTACTTC.

This clonotype was counted at least ten times. V usage is TRBV6-5 and J usage is TRBJ2-7; TRBD1 matches at 12 bases. This CDR3 region has 16 residues. Trimming at V came to 0 bases and at J to 5 bases, leaving 5 bases not matched to a gene. Germline CDR1 and CDR2: MNHEY and SVGAGI. CDR3 nucleotide sequence: TGTGCCAGCAGTTACTCTCCCGGGACAGGGGGCGACGAGCAGTACTTC. Translated, it gives CASSYSPGTGGDEQYF.

The chain couples TRBV2 to TRBJ1-2; no clear D gene. With 6 bases removed from V and 6 bases from J, the gap between germline ends came to 14 bases. CDR1 SNHLY and CDR2 FYNNEI come from the germline V gene. CDR3 length equals 13 residues. CDR3 amino acids: CASRDGNSDGYTF. The CDR3 region has the DNA TGTGCCAGCAGGGACGGCAACAGCGATGGCTACACCTTC.

J is TRBJ2-5 and V is TRBV7-6, with TRBD2 matching over 13 bases. Germline V gives CDR1 SGHVS, CDR2 FNYEAQ. The CDR3 runs to 14 residues. After removal of 5 bases from V and 5 bases from J, the junction contained 2 bases not matched to a gene. The CDR3 coding sequence is TGTGCCAGCAGCCAACTAGCGGGAGGGGAGACCCAGTACTTC. This sequence encodes CASSQLAGGETQYF. Based on the CDR3 plus reference TRBV7-6 and TRBJ2-5, the full variable domain is GAGVSQSPRYKVTKRGQDVALRCDPISGHVSLYWYRQALGQGPEFLTYFNYEAQQDKSGLPNDRFSAERPEGSISTLTIQRTEQRDSAMYRCASSQLAGGETQYFGPGTRLLVL.

This clonotype has ten or more counts. V and J are TRBV7-2 and TRBJ1-1; D not certain. Germline CDR1 and CDR2: SGHTA and FQGNSA. The CDR3 runs 14 residues. V was shortened by 2 bases and J by 1 base, with 8 bases between the two germline ends. The CDR3 protein is CASSLTDSNTEAFF. The CDR3 region has the DNA TGTGCCAGCAGCTTAACCGACTCGAACACTGAAGCTTTCTTT.

This clonotype was recorded a few times. The gene calls are TRBV11-2 and TRBJ2-7, with TRBD1 as a possible D gene (5 bases). With 2 bases removed from V and 3 bases from J, the gap between germline ends came to 11 bases. CDR1 and CDR2 (germline): SGHAT, FQNNGV. This CDR3 is 14 amino acids long. The CDR3 loop is CASSLRQGYYEQYF. CDR3 coding DNA: TGTGCCAGCAGCTTACGGCAGGGTTACTACGAGCAGTACTTC.

Concerning this clonotype itself: The conserved phenylalanine or tryptophan is not found at the CDR3 terminus, so this likely reflects a read error. This chain connects TRBV2 to TRBJ1-5, with D perhaps TRBD1 (5 bases). The CDR3 spans 13 residues. Trimming shortened V by 6 bases and J by 10 bases, and 16 bases separated the two germline ends. Germline values: CDR1 SNHLY, CDR2 FYNNEI. Written as DNA, the CDR3 is TGTGCCAGCAGAACGGGACTTCTTCGCCCCCAGCATTAT. It codes for CASRTGLLRPQHY.

This clonotype has a handful of counts. The genes are TRBV7-3 and TRBJ2-5; D remains ambiguous. This CDR3 has 13 amino acids. The germline V gene has CDR1 SGHTA and CDR2 FQGTGA. The V end was cut by 1 base, the J end by 1 base, with 4 bases between. The CDR3 DNA reads TGTGCCAGCAGCTTAAGATCCCAAGAGACCCAGTACTTC. Protein: CASSLRSQETQYF.